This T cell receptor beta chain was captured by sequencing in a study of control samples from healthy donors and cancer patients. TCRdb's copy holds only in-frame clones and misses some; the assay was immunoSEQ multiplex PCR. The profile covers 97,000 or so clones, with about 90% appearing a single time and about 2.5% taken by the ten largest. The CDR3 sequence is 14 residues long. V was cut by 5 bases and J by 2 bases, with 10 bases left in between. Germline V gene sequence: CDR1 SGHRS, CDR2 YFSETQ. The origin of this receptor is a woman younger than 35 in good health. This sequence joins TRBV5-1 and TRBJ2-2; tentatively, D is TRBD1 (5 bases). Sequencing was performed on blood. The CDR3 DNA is TGCGCCAGCAGTGACAGACCCAACACCGGGGAGCTGTTTTTT. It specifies CASSDRPNTGELFF.